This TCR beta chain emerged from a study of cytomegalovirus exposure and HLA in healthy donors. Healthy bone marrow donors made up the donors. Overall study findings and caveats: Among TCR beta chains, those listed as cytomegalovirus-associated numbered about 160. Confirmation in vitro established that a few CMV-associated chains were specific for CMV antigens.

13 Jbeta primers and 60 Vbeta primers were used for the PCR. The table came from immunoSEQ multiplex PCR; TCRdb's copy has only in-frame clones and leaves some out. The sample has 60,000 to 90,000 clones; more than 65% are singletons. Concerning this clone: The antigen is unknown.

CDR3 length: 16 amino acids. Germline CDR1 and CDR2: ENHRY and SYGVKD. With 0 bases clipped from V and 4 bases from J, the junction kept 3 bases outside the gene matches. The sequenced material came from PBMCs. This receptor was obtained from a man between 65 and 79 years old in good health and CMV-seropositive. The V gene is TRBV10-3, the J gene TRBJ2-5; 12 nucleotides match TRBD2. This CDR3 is CAISESASGRVETQYF. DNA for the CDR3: TGTGCCATCAGTGAGTCGGCTAGCGGGAGGGTAGAGACCCAGTACTTC.